Following are 14 T cell receptor beta chains from one sample sequenced in a study. TCRdb fed the RT-PCR reads into MiXCR, producing one record per CDR3 protein. The table has about 680,000 distinct CDR3 sequences, 14% seen once. Specimen: memory CD4+ T cells from blood. The receptors here all came from a female donor in good health, serving as a healthy control.

This clonotype was observed at least ten times. The chain couples TRBV20-1 to TRBJ1-2; possibly TRBD1 for D (5 bases). The ends were cut back, 5 bases at V and 5 bases at J, with 9 bases in the middle. Germline-derived CDR1 and CDR2 are DFQATT and SNEGSKA (reference sequence). The CDR3 is 11 residues long. The CDR3 nucleotides read TGCAGTGCTGACCAGGGATATGGCTACACCTTC. Translating gives CSADQGYGYTF.

V gene TRBV5-1 combines with J gene TRBJ1-4; the D is unclear. The CDR3 covers 14 residues. The V gene lost 1 base and the J gene lost 7 bases, with 11 bases spanning the gap. CDR1 SGHRS and CDR2 YFSETQ come from the germline V gene. This CDR3 reads CASSLIAPGEKLFF. DNA of the CDR3: TGCGCCAGCAGCTTGATCGCTCCCGGTGAAAAACTGTTTTTT.

The chain employs TRBV7-9 and TRBJ1-1; D is perhaps TRBD1 (6 bases). The V gene lost 3 bases and the J gene lost 7 bases, with 9 bases spanning the gap. The germline V gene has CDR1 SEHNR and CDR2 FQNEAQ (reference sequence). This CDR3 is 12 amino acids long. The CDR3 spells CASSLDSREAFF. The CDR3, as DNA: TGTGCCAGCAGCTTGGACAGCCGTGAAGCTTTCTTT.

The sample holds a few counts of this clonotype. V is TRBV28 and J is TRBJ2-7; the D gene is possibly TRBD2 (6 bases). The V end was cut by 5 bases, the J end by 12 bases, with 20 bases between. This CDR3 spans 13 amino acids. The V gene's germline CDR1 is MDHEN and CDR2 SYDVKM. The CDR3: CASSQKGLPGPYF. The CDR3 DNA reads TGTGCCAGCAGTCAGAAGGGACTCCCAGGTCCGTACTTC.

This clonotype has just a few counts. The chain joins TRBV7-9 to TRBJ1-2, with TRBD1 as a possible D gene (6 bases). This CDR3 contains 14 residues. Trimming removed 5 bases from V and 4 bases from J, with 14 bases in between. Germline assignment: CDR1 SEHNR and CDR2 FQNEAQ (reference sequence). The CDR3 is CASSERGHSYGYTF. For the CDR3, the DNA is TGTGCCAGCAGCGAAAGGGGACACAGCTATGGCTACACCTTC.

This clonotype was seen many times. The chain carries TRBV20-1 and TRBJ1-2, with no clear D. Trimming left V 0 bases short and J 4 bases short, with 15 bases between. The CDR3 extends over 15 amino acids. CDR1 is DFQATT, CDR2 SNEGSKA, per germline (reference sequence). In DNA form, the CDR3 reads TGCAGTGCTAGAGATCGCGGACTACTGGTCTATGGCTACACCTTC. Translating it yields CSARDRGLLVYGYTF.

The V and J genes are TRBV20-1 and TRBJ2-2; maybe TRBD2 (6 bases). Germline assignment: CDR1 DFQATT and CDR2 SNEGSKA (reference sequence). The CDR3 loop spans 16 amino acids. The germline V and J ends were trimmed by 3 bases and 1 base, with 15 bases remaining between them. The CDR3 DNA is TGCAGTGCTAGTACACCTCTAGCGAGGAACACCGGGGAGCTGTTTTTT. This gives the protein CSASTPLARNTGELFF.

This clonotype has only a few counts. The rearrangement uses TRBV18 and TRBJ2-5, with TRBD2 matching 8 bases. The germline V gene encodes CDR1 KGHSH and CDR2 LQKENI. Germline trimming cut 3 bases from V and 0 bases from J; bases unmatched to any gene: 6. The CDR3 runs to 16 residues. This chain's CDR3 is CASSPRLLADQETQYF. As DNA, the CDR3 is TGTGCCAGCTCACCCCGGCTACTAGCGGACCAAGAGACCCAGTACTTC.

The rearrangement links TRBV19 to TRBJ2-2, with 7 bases that match TRBD1. The CDR3 sequence is 15 residues long. Germline assignment: CDR1 LNHDA and CDR2 SQIVND (reference sequence). With 5 bases clipped from V and 6 bases from J, the junction kept 9 bases outside the gene matches. CDR3 bases: TGTGCCAGTAGTGTCAGACAGGGTTCGGCCGGGGAGCTGTTTTTT. This translates into CASSVRQGSAGELFF. The variable domain in full, completed from reference TRBV19 and TRBJ2-2, reads DGGITQSPKYLFRKEGQNVTLSCEQNLNHDAMYWYRQDPGQGLRLIYYSQIVNDFQKGDIAEGYSVSREKKESFPLTVTSAQKNPTAFYLCASSVRQGSAGELFFGEGSRLTVL.

The CDR3 loop reads CATTGYNEQFF. For the CDR3, the DNA is TGTGCCACGACAGGGTACAATGAGCAGTTCTTC. The rearrangement uses TRBV7-9 and TRBJ2-1; TRBD1 matches 7 bases. The J segment lost 4 bases and the V segment lost 10 bases, leaving 1 base of the junction unmatched. The germline CDR1 and CDR2 sequences are SEHNR and FQNEAQ (reference sequence). The CDR3 sequence is 11 residues long.

The chain is built from TRBV7-9 and TRBJ1-1; tentatively, D is TRBD1 (5 bases). The CDR3 contains 14 residues. Trimming stripped 0 bases from V and 5 bases from J, with 10 bases between. The germline CDR1 and CDR2 sequences are SEHNR and FQNEAQ (reference sequence). Here the CDR3 DNA reads TGTGCCAGCAGCTTAGCAGGGGCCCAAACTGAAGCTTTCTTT. It specifies CASSLAGAQTEAFF.

This clonotype was seen ten or more times. V and J are TRBV6-5 and TRBJ1-1; a weak D match, TRBD1 (6 bases). Trimming cost V 2 bases and J 0 bases, with 7 bases left between them. The CDR3 is 14 residues long. The germline V gene encodes CDR1 MNHEY and CDR2 SVGAGI. The CDR3 DNA reads TGTGCCAGCAGTTACGACAGGTTGAACACTGAAGCTTTCTTT. This translates into CASSYDRLNTEAFF.

The rearrangement links TRBV20-1 to TRBJ2-4; 7 bases line up with TRBD2. The V gene end was trimmed by 3 bases and the J gene end by 0 bases; junction bases not matched to a gene: 17. This CDR3 region has 19 residues. Germline assignment: CDR1 DFQATT and CDR2 SNEGSKA (reference sequence). The CDR3 protein is CSASLQGSSGPVAKNIQYF. The CDR3 DNA is TGCAGTGCTAGCCTCCAAGGGTCTAGCGGCCCGGTAGCCAAAAACATTCAGTACTTC.

The chain employs TRBV7-9 and TRBJ2-3; TRBD2 agrees at 8 bases. The CDR3 runs 14 residues. Germline V gene lookup returns CDR1 SEHNR and CDR2 FQNEAQ (reference sequence). J gave up 4 bases and V 11 bases, and 11 bases lay outside the gene matches. The CDR3 DNA reads TGTGCCGGGAGCGGGAGACACGAGTCAGATACGCAGTATTTT. This sequence encodes CAGSGRHESDTQYF. The whole variable domain, filled in from reference TRBV7-9 and TRBJ2-3, reads DTGVSQNPRHKITKRGQNVTFRCDPISEHNRLYWYRQTLGQGPEFLTYFQNEAQLEKSRLLSDRFSAERPKGSFSTLEIQRTEQGDSAMYLCAGSGRHESDTQYFGPGTRLTVL.